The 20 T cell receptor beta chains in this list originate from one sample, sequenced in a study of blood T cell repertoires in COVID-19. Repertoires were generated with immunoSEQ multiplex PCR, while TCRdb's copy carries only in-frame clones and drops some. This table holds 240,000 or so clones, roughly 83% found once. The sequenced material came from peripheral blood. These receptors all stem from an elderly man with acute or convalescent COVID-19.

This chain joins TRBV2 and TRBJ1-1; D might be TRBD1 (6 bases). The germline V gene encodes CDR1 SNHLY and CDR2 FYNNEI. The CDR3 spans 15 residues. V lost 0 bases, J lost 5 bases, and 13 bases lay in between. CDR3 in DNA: TGTGCCAGCAGTGAAGCGCTACAGGGAGCGACTGAAGCTTTCTTT. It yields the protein CASSEALQGATEAFF.

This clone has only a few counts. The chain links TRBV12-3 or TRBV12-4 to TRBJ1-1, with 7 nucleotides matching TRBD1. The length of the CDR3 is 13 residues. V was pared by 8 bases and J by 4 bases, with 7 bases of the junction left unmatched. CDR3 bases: TGTGCCAGCGGGACAGACCGTGGCACTGAAGCTTTCTTT. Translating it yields CASGTDRGTEAFF.

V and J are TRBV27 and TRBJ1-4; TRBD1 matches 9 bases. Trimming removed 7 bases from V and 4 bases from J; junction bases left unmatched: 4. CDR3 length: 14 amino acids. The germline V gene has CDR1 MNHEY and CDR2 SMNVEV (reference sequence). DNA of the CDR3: TGTGCCAGCACCAAGACAGGGGGTAATGAAAAACTGTTTTTT. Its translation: CASTKTGGNEKLFF. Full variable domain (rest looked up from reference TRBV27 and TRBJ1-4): EAQVTQNPRYLITVTGKKLTVTCSQNMNHEYMSWYRQDPGLGLRQIYYSMNVEVTDKGDVPEGYKVSRKEKRNFPLILESPSPNQTSLYFCASTKTGGNEKLFFGSGTQLSVL.

The CDR3 sequence is CASSRRTGGFGYTF. The CDR3 DNA reads TGTGCCAGCAGTCGTCGGACAGGGGGTTTCGGCTACACCTTC. The chain is built from TRBV28 and TRBJ1-2; the match to TRBD1 covers 10 bases. The CDR3 has 14 residues. Germline V gene sequence: CDR1 MDHEN, CDR2 SYDVKM. V was clipped by 5 bases and J by 8 bases; unmatched bases: 8.

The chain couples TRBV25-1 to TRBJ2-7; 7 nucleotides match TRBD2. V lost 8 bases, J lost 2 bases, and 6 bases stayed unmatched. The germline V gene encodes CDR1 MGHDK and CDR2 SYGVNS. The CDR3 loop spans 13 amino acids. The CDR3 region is CASGGDHTYEQYF. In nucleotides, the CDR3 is TGTGCCAGCGGGGGGGACCATACCTACGAGCAGTACTTC.

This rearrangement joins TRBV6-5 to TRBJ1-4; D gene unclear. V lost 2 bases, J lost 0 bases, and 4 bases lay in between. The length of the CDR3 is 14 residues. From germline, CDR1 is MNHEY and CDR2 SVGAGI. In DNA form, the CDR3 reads TGTGCCAGCAGTTACGGAGCAACTAATGAAAAACTGTTTTTT. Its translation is CASSYGATNEKLFF.

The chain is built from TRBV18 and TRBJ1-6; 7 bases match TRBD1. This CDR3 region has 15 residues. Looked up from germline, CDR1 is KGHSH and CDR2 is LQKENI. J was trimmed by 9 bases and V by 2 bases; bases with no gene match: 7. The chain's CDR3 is CASSPSEGQSSPLHF. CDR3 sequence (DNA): TGTGCCAGCTCACCATCAGAGGGACAGTCTTCACCCCTCCACTTT.

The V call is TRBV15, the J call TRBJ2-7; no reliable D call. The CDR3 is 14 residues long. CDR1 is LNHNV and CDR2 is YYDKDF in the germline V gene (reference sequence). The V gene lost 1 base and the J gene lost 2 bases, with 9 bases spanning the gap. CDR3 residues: CATSRVTVPYEQYF. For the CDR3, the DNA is TGTGCCACCAGCAGAGTAACTGTCCCCTACGAGCAGTACTTC.

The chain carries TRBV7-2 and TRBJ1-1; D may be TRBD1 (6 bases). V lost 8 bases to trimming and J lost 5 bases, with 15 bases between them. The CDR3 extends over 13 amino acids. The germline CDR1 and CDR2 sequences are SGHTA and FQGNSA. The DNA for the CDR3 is TGTGCCAGCGGATTACAGGGTATGACTGAAGCTTTCTTT. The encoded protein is CASGLQGMTEAFF.

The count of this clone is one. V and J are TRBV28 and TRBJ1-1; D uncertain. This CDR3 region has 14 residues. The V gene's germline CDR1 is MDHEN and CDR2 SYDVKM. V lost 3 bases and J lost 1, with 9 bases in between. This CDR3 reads CASSFLGGNTEAFF. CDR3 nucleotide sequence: TGTGCCAGCAGTTTTTTAGGAGGGAACACTGAAGCTTTCTTT.

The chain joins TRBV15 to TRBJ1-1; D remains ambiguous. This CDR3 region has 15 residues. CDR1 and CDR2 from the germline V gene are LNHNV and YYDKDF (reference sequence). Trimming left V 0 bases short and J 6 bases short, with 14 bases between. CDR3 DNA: TGTGCCACCAGCAGAGATTCGCGCCCCGGGGCTGAAGCTTTCTTT. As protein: CATSRDSRPGAEAFF.

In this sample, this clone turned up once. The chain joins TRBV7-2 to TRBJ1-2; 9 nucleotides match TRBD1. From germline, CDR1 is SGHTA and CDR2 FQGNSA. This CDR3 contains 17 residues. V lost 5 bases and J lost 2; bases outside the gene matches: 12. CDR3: CASSHAPGTGMNYGYTF. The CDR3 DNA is TGTGCCAGCAGCCATGCCCCCGGGACAGGGATGAACTATGGCTACACCTTC.

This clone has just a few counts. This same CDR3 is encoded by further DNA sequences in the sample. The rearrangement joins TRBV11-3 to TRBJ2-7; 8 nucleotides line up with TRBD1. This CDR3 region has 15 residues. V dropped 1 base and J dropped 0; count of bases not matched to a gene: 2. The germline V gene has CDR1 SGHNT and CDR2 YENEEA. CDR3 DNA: TGTGCCAGCAGCTTAGGACAGGGGAGCTCCTACGAGCAGTACTTC. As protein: CASSLGQGSSYEQYF. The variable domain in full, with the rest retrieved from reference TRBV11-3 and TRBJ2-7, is EAGVVQSPRYKIIEKKQPVAFWCNPISGHNTLYWYLQNLGQGPELLIRYENEEAVDDSQLPKDRFSAERLKGVDSTLKIQPAELGDSAVYLCASSLGQGSSYEQYFGPGTRLTVT.

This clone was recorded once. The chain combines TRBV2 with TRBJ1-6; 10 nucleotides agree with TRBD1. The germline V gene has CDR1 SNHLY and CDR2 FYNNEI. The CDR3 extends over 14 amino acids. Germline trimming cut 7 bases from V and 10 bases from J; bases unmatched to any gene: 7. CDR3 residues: CASTPTGGGSPLHF. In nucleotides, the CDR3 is TGTGCCAGCACCCCGACAGGGGGCGGCTCACCCCTCCACTTT.

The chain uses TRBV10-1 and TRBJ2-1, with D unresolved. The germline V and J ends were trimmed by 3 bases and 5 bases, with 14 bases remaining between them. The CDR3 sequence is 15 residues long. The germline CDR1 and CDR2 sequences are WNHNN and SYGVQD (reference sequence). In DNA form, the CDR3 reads TGCGCCAGCAGTGAACGAGGCCGCCTGCACAATGAGCAGTTCTTC. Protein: CASSERGRLHNEQFF.

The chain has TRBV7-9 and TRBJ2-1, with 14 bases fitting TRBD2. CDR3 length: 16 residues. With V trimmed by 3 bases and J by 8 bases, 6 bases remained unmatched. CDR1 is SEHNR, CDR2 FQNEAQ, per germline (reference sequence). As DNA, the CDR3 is TGTGCCAGCAGCTTTGGGTGGACTAGCGGGAGGTATGAGCAGTTCTTC. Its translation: CASSFGWTSGRYEQFF.

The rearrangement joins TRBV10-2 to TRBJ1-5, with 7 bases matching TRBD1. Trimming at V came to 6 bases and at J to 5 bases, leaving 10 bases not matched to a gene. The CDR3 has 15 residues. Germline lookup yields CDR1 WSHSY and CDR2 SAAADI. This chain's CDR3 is CASRDPGGRDQPQHF. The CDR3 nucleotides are TGCGCCAGCAGAGATCCAGGGGGAAGGGATCAGCCCCAGCATTTT.

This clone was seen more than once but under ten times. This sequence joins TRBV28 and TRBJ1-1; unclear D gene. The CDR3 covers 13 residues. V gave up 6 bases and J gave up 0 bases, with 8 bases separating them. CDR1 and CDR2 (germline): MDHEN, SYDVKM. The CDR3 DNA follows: TGTGCCAGCAGAATTAACATGAACACTGAAGCTTTCTTT. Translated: CASRINMNTEAFF.

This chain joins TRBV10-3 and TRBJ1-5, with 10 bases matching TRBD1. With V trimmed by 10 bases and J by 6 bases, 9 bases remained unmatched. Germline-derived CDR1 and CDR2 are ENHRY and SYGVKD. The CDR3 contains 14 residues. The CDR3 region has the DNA TGTGCCACGCGACAGGGGGCGCCCGGTCAGCCCCAGCATTTT. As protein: CATRQGAPGQPQHF.

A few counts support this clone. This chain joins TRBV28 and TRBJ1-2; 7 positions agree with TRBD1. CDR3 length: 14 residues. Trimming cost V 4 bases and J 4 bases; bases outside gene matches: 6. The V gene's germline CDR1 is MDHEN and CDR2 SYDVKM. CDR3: CASSSRGRSYGYTF. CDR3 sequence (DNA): TGTGCCAGCAGTTCGAGGGGGCGAAGCTATGGCTACACCTTC.